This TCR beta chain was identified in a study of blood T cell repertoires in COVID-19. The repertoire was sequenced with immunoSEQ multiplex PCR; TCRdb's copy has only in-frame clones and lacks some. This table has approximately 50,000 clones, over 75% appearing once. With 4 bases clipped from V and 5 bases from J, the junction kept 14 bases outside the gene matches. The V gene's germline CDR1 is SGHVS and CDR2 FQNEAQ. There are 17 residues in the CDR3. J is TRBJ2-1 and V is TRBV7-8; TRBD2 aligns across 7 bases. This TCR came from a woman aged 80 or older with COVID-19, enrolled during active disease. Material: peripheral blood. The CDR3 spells CASSSIGGWVQDNEQFF. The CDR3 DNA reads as TGTGCCAGCAGCTCAATCGGGGGGTGGGTACAGGACAATGAGCAGTTCTTC.